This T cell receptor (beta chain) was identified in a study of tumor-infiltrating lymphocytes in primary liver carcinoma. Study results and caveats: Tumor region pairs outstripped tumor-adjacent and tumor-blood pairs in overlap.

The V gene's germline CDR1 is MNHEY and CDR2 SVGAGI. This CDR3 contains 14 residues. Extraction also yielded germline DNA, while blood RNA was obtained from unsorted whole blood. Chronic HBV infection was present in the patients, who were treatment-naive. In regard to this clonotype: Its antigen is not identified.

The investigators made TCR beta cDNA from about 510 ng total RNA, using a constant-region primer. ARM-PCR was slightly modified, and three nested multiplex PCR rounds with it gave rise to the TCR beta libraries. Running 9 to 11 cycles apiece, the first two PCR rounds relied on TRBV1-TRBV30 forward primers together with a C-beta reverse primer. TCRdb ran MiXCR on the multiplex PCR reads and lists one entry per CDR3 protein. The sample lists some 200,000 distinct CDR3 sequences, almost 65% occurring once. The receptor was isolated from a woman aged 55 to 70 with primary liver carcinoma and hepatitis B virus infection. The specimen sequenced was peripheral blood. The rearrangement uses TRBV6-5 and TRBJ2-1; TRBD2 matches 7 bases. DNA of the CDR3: TGTGCAAGCCTTGGGAGGGGCTCCTACAATGAGCAGTTCTTC. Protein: CASLGRGSYNEQFF.